This T cell receptor beta chain comes out of a study of blood T cell repertoires in COVID-19. This CDR3 region has 15 residues. The germline gives CDR1 SEHNR, CDR2 FQNEAQ (reference sequence). J was trimmed by 4 bases and V by 5 bases; bases with no gene match: 7. Seattle-derived patients entered the study during active infection and were followed longitudinally. Repertoires were generated with immunoSEQ multiplex PCR, while TCRdb's copy carries only in-frame clones and drops some. The sample includes some 390,000 clones, over 75% of them seen just once. The sample comprised peripheral blood. V and J are TRBV7-9 and TRBJ2-1; TRBD2 matches at 8 bases. The TCR originated in a woman aged 60-75 years with COVID-19, enrolled during active disease. This CDR3 is CASSPLRGAYNEQFF. DNA for the CDR3: TGTGCCAGCAGCCCCTTGCGGGGGGCGTACAATGAGCAGTTCTTC.